This TCR beta chain was documented in a study of shared clonotypes between healthy human individuals. The CDR3 consists of 15 residues. Trimming removed 0 bases from V and 0 bases from J, with 10 bases in between. The germline V gene has CDR1 SGHRS and CDR2 YFSETQ. A CD45RA+ naive subset and a CD45RA-negative memory subset were split from CD4+ cells. Using immunoSEQ multiplex PCR, the repertoire was profiled, and TCRdb retains in-frame clones only, with some absent. The sample holds around 2,000,000 clones, 90% to 95% seen once. In regard to this clone: Other DNA sequences in the same sample also yield this CDR3.

The chain joins TRBV5-1 to TRBJ2-7; D gene uncertain. The sequenced material came from naive CD4+ T cells sorted from blood. Subset meaning: CD45RA+ positively selected. This receptor was obtained from a man aged 18-30 years in good health. The CDR3 protein is CASSLDGTGSYEQYF. The CDR3 bases are TGCGCCAGCAGCTTGGATGGCACCGGCTCCTACGAGCAGTACTTC.